Listed below are T cell receptor beta chains from one sample, sequenced in a study of cytomegalovirus exposure and HLA in healthy donors. Produced via immunoSEQ multiplex PCR; TCRdb's table is partial and in-frame only. This table has roughly 160,000 clones, 85% appearing once. Specimen: PBMCs. The source of these receptors is a boy aged 2 to 10 in good health and CMV-seronegative. Each CDR3 is given with its conserved first and last residue. Fields, in order: V gene, J gene, clone size, D gene, CDR3 protein, CDR3 DNA. The D gene is left open where the match is weak. Size is stated for part of the rows, as once, few or many counts, or as a class when the clone is expanded.

TRBV5-4,TRBJ1-3,.,TRBD1,CASSRTGGPGNTIYF,TGTGCCAGCAGCCGAACAGGGGGCCCTGGAAACACCATATATTTT
TRBV19,TRBJ2-7,.,.,CASSSGSLNGEQYF,TGTGCCAGTAGTTCTGGGAGCTTAAACGGGGAGCAGTACTTC
TRBV28,TRBJ2-7,once,.,CASSLTGPIYEQYF,TGTGCCAGCAGTCTGACAGGCCCGATTTACGAGCAGTACTTC
TRBV4-1,TRBJ2-7,.,TRBD2,CASSRGSSGIGYEQYF,TGCGCCAGCAGCAGGGGATCTAGCGGGATCGGTTACGAGCAGTACTTC
TRBV11-2,TRBJ2-1,.,TRBD2,CASSQLAGYYNEQFF,TGTGCCAGCAGCCAACTAGCGGGGTATTACAATGAGCAGTTCTTC
TRBV5-8,TRBJ1-1,.,.,CASSSLKGHTEAFF,TGTGCCAGCAGCTCATTGAAGGGGCACACTGAAGCTTTCTTT
TRBV9,TRBJ1-2,.,.,CASSARGGGYTF,TGTGCCAGCAGCGCCAGGGGTGGCGGCTACACCTTC
TRBV5-1,TRBJ1-1,.,TRBD1,CASSVGRTGLNTEAFF,TGCGCCAGCAGCGTCGGGCGGACAGGGTTGAACACTGAAGCTTTCTTT
TRBV10-3,TRBJ1-1,.,.,CAISASGALNTEAFF,TGTGCCATCAGTGCGTCTGGGGCTCTGAACACTGAAGCTTTCTTT
TRBV28,TRBJ2-2,.,TRBD2,CASKTSGWARELFF,TGTGCCAGCAAAACTAGCGGTTGGGCCAGGGAGCTGTTTTTT
TRBV29-1,TRBJ2-1,.,.,CSVDRGSYNEQFF,TGCAGCGTTGACCGGGGGTCCTACAATGAGCAGTTCTTC
TRBV30,TRBJ1-2,.,TRBD1,CAWRDRGSGYTF,TGTGCCTGGCGGGACAGGGGTAGTGGCTACACCTTC
TRBV19,TRBJ1-4,.,TRBD1,CASRPAGTGIEKLFF,TGTGCCAGTAGACCCGCCGGGACAGGGATTGAAAAACTGTTTTTT
TRBV15,TRBJ2-7,.,TRBD2,CATSSSGASYEQYF,TGTGCCACCAGCAGCAGCGGGGCCTCCTACGAGCAGTACTTC
TRBV28,TRBJ2-7,.,.,CASTGTYTGGGYEQYF,TGTGCCAGCACTGGTACCTACACAGGGGGAGGGTACGAGCAGTACTTC
TRBV18,TRBJ2-2,.,TRBD1,CASSPPGQSGELFF,TGTGCCAGCTCACCCCCGGGACAGAGCGGGGAGCTGTTTTTT
TRBV6-1,TRBJ2-3,.,TRBD1,CASSLDRLDTQYF,TGTGCCAGCAGCCTGGACAGGCTTGATACGCAGTATTTT
TRBV7-9,TRBJ2-3,.,.,CASSSSGPRRVDTQYF,TGTGCCAGCAGCTCCTCTGGGCCCCGCCGCGTAGATACGCAGTATTTT
TRBV9,TRBJ2-7,.,TRBD1,CASSAGQGPTYEQYF,TGTGCCAGCAGCGCAGGACAGGGGCCAACCTACGAGCAGTACTTC
TRBV19,TRBJ2-7,.,TRBD2,CASSPTPAGGTYEQYF,TGTGCCAGTAGCCCAACGCCGGCGGGAGGAACCTACGAGCAGTACTTC
TRBV19,TRBJ2-1,.,.,CASSRLVRNNEQFF,TGTGCCAGTAGTCGACTAGTGCGTAACAATGAGCAGTTCTTC
TRBV11-3,TRBJ2-1,.,.,CASSLAGNNEQFF,TGTGCCAGCAGCTTAGCAGGGAACAATGAGCAGTTCTTC
TRBV5-1,TRBJ2-5,.,.,CASSLDLAATETQYF,TGCGCCAGCAGCTTGGACTTAGCGGCTACAGAGACCCAGTACTTC
TRBV2,TRBJ2-2,.,.,CASSDYRGLLGDGELFF,TGTGCCAGCAGTGATTACCGCGGGCTCCTTGGTGACGGGGAGCTGTTTTTT
TRBV7-8,TRBJ2-7,.,TRBD1,CASSPSGTGSYEQYF,TGTGCCAGCAGCCCCTCCGGGACAGGGTCCTACGAGCAGTACTTC
TRBV2,TRBJ2-1,.,TRBD2,CASRETSGTYNEQFF,TGTGCCAGCAGAGAAACTAGCGGGACCTACAATGAGCAGTTCTTC
TRBV11-2,TRBJ2-2,once,.,CASSRGDRRDTGELFF,TGTGCCAGCAGCCGGGGGGACAGGAGAGACACCGGGGAGCTGTTTTTT
TRBV28,TRBJ1-2,.,TRBD1,CATEGGGQGAFYGYTF,TGTGCCACCGAAGGCGGCGGACAGGGGGCTTTCTATGGCTACACCTTC
TRBV4-1,TRBJ1-4,.,.,CASRLLEGTNEKLFF,TGCGCCAGCAGGCTCCTCGAGGGCACTAATGAAAAACTGTTTTTT
TRBV30,TRBJ2-1,.,TRBD2,CAWRPLAGVWDEQFF,TGTGCCTGGAGGCCTCTAGCGGGAGTGTGGGATGAGCAGTTCTTC
TRBV10-1,TRBJ2-5,.,.,CASTPWTQYF,TGCGCCAGCACCCCATGGACCCAGTACTTC
TRBV21-1,TRBJ1-5,.,.,CASSKAVWRGQPQHF,TGTGCCAGCAGCAAAGCGGTTTGGAGGGGCCAGCCCCAGCATTTT
TRBV28,TRBJ2-3,.,.,CASSGPGLHTQYF,TGTGCCAGCAGTGGCCCGGGACTTCATACGCAGTATTTT
TRBV2,TRBJ2-2,.,TRBD2,CASSRPGLAGATGELFF,TGTGCCAGCAGTCGCCCGGGACTAGCGGGAGCAACCGGGGAGCTGTTTTTT
TRBV19,TRBJ2-7,.,TRBD1,CASSRTGFTYEQYF,TGTGCCAGTAGCCGGACAGGTTTCACCTACGAGCAGTACTTC
TRBV25-1,TRBJ1-6,few,.,CASSPQGGGTLDSPLHF,TGTGCCAGCAGCCCACAAGGCGGGGGGACGTTAGATTCACCCCTCCACTTT
TRBV10-3,TRBJ2-2,once,.,CAISEWGTNTGELFF,TGTGCCATCAGTGAGTGGGGGACTAACACCGGGGAGCTGTTTTTT
TRBV10-3,TRBJ1-6,.,.,CAIRGEADNSPLHF,TGTGCCATCAGGGGTGAGGCAGACAATTCACCCCTCCACTTT
TRBV18,TRBJ1-1,few,.,CASSRNRVSGTEAFF,TGTGCCAGCTCACGGAACAGGGTGTCCGGCACTGAAGCTTTCTTT
TRBV5-4,TRBJ2-1,.,TRBD2,CASSLGLAGGFEQFF,TGTGCCAGCAGCTTGGGACTAGCGGGAGGATTTGAGCAGTTCTTC
TRBV10-3,TRBJ2-1,once,.,CAIRAREGRDTEQFF,TGTGCCATCAGGGCCCGCGAGGGTCGGGACACCGAGCAGTTCTTC
TRBV29-1,TRBJ2-7,.,TRBD1,CSVVMRQGIHEQYF,TGCAGCGTGGTCATGAGACAGGGTATCCACGAGCAGTACTTC
TRBV6-1,TRBJ1-2,.,TRBD1,CASSPRQGLYGYTF,TGTGCCAGCAGTCCACGACAGGGACTCTATGGCTACACCTTC
TRBV6-1,TRBJ2-1,.,.,CASSVSGESYNEQFF,TGTGCCAGCAGTGTTAGCGGCGAGTCCTACAATGAGCAGTTCTTC
TRBV2,TRBJ1-5,.,TRBD1,CASQDRTNQPQHF,TGTGCCAGCCAGGACAGGACCAATCAGCCCCAGCATTTT
TRBV5-1,TRBJ2-5,.,.,CASSSRRAGAEKETQYF,TGCGCCAGCAGCTCCAGGAGGGCTGGAGCCGAAAAAGAGACCCAGTACTTC
TRBV15,TRBJ2-3,.,.,CATSRATGLDGGPDTQYF,TGTGCCACCAGCAGAGCTACTGGATTGGACGGAGGCCCAGATACGCAGTATTTT
TRBV5-1,TRBJ2-3,.,.,CASSLRSGDLPDTQYF,TGCGCCAGCAGCTTGCGCAGTGGAGATCTCCCAGATACGCAGTATTTT
TRBV4-1,TRBJ2-1,.,.,CASSQEPRDEQFF,TGCGCCAGCAGCCAAGAACCGCGAGATGAGCAGTTCTTC
TRBV7-9,TRBJ2-1,.,.,CASSRLRGTLPDNEQFF,TGTGCCAGCAGCCGACTTCGCGGGACCCTCCCAGACAATGAGCAGTTCTTC
TRBV5-1,TRBJ1-1,.,TRBD1,CASSGGQGVESTEAFF,TGCGCCAGCAGCGGGGGACAGGGAGTTGAGTCCACTGAAGCTTTCTTT
TRBV27,TRBJ2-2,once,.,CASSPPLGELFF,TGTGCCAGCAGTCCCCCCCTTGGGGAGCTGTTTTTT
TRBV5-1,TRBJ1-1,.,.,CASNPKGGNTEAFF,TGCGCCAGCAACCCGAAAGGGGGGAACACTGAAGCTTTCTTT
TRBV6-4,TRBJ2-1,few,.,CASHAYGGVQPSYNEQFF,TGTGCCAGCCACGCATACGGGGGTGTCCAACCCTCCTACAATGAGCAGTTCTTC
TRBV4-1,TRBJ1-1,few,.,CASSHAGGLDTEAFF,TGCGCCAGCAGCCACGCCGGGGGGCTTGACACTGAAGCTTTCTTT
TRBV10-3,TRBJ2-5,once,.,CAISVAAGPGETQYF,TGTGCCATCAGTGTAGCGGCAGGGCCCGGGGAGACCCAGTACTTC
TRBV4-2,TRBJ2-1,.,TRBD2,CASSQVGAAGGREQFF,TGTGCCAGCAGCCAAGTTGGGGCAGCGGGGGGGCGTGAGCAGTTCTTC
TRBV11-1,TRBJ2-7,.,.,CASSSRSSYEQYF,TGTGCCAGCAGCTCTAGGAGCTCCTACGAGCAGTACTTC
TRBV5-6,TRBJ1-4,.,.,CASSPGLVDEKLFF,TGTGCCAGCAGCCCAGGGTTAGTTGATGAAAAACTGTTTTTT
TRBV7-9,TRBJ2-1,.,TRBD2,CASGSSGRYNEQFF,TGTGCCAGCGGTTCTAGCGGGAGATACAATGAGCAGTTCTTC